Below, 21 T cell receptor beta chains from the same sample are listed, as sequenced in a study of glioma-infiltrating T cells after dendritic cell vaccination (dated by TCRdb to between 2015 and 2016). Library generation was performed with the immunoSEQ multiplex PCR assay. Here the immuneACCESS table is served through TCRdb, limited to in-frame sequences with V and J called. Missing clones are a known gap in these copies; in checked studies unresolved V genes cover under half, and the rest lacks a known reason. This sample holds roughly 70,000 clones; roughly 82% were observed only once. Around 2.3% of the sample is taken by the ten largest. The input for sequencing was blood, taken before dendritic cell vaccination. The receptor source for this set is a human donor with glioblastoma.

This chain joins TRBV5-1 and TRBJ1-2; D remains ambiguous. V lost 4 bases and J lost 5, with 18 bases in between. The CDR3 loop spans 15 amino acids. Looked up from germline, CDR1 is SGHRS and CDR2 is YFSETQ. The CDR3: CASSQLVGAEYGYTF. The CDR3 region has the DNA TGCGCCAGCAGCCAATTAGTGGGTGCGGAATATGGCTACACCTTC.

The chain employs TRBV10-3 and TRBJ1-1; D perhaps matches TRBD1 (5 bases). Trimming stripped 3 bases from V and 5 bases from J, with 13 bases between. The CDR3 is made up of 14 amino acids. Germline V lookup: CDR1 ENHRY, CDR2 SYGVKD. CDR3 amino acids: CAISDRVGMTEAFF. The CDR3 nucleotides read TGTGCCATCAGTGACAGGGTTGGGATGACTGAAGCTTTCTTT.

This chain uses TRBV5-6 with TRBJ2-7; D gene unclear. CDR3 size: 11 residues. The V and J ends lost 0 bases and 6 bases respectively, with 4 bases between them. CDR1 is SGHDT, CDR2 YYEEEE, per germline. The CDR3 DNA is TGTGCCAGCAGCTTGGCCGGCGAGCAGTACTTC. Its protein product is CASSLAGEQYF.

V usage is TRBV10-3 and J usage is TRBJ1-1; TRBD1 matches 12 bases. Germline CDR1 and CDR2: ENHRY and SYGVKD. This CDR3 comprises 16 residues. V lost 6 bases and J lost 6; bases outside the gene matches: 11. The CDR3 region is CAISREGQGATAEAFF. The DNA for the CDR3 is TGTGCCATCAGCCGGGAGGGACAGGGGGCGACGGCTGAAGCTTTCTTT.

The rearrangement links TRBV29-1 to TRBJ2-4, with 15 bases fitting TRBD2. The germline V gene has CDR1 SQVTM and CDR2 ANQGSEA. This CDR3 spans 18 amino acids. V shed 1 base, J shed 9 bases, and the junction held 13 bases outside the gene matches. CDR3 DNA sequence: TGCAGCGTTGAAGGGACTAGCGGGAGGGCCCGGAAAGGGAGCATTCAGTACTTC. It specifies CSVEGTSGRARKGSIQYF.

This chain uses TRBV6-6 with TRBJ1-5; perhaps TRBD1 as D (6 bases). With 6 bases removed from V and 0 bases from J, the gap between germline ends came to 12 bases. From germline, CDR1 is MNHNY and CDR2 SVGAGI (reference sequence). There are 15 residues in the CDR3. DNA for the CDR3: TGTGCCAGCAGGGCGACAGGAGATAGCAATCAGCCCCAGCATTTT. It codes for CASRATGDSNQPQHF.

This clone was seen a single time. The V gene is TRBV27, the J gene TRBJ1-2; D perhaps matches TRBD1 (6 bases). Germline lookup yields CDR1 MNHEY and CDR2 SMNVEV (reference sequence). The CDR3 totals 14 residues. Trimming cost V 4 bases and J 4 bases, with 13 bases left between them. CDR3 in DNA: TGTGCCAGCAGTTCGGACAGACGGGCCTATGGCTACACCTTC. This encodes CASSSDRRAYGYTF.

The chain recombines TRBV7-8 with TRBJ1-4; D is possibly TRBD1 (5 bases). Germline CDR1 and CDR2: SGHVS and FQNEAQ. CDR3 length: 16 amino acids. V gave up 1 base and J gave up 1 base, with 10 bases separating them. This chain's CDR3 is CASSLVSGGTNEKLFF. CDR3 nucleotides: TGTGCCAGCAGCTTAGTCTCGGGGGGAACTAATGAAAAACTGTTTTTT.

The rearrangement links TRBV7-6 to TRBJ2-5; 8 bases align to TRBD1. Per the germline V gene, CDR1 is SGHVS and CDR2 is FNYEAQ. Trimming took 6 bases from V and 5 from J; bases not matched to a gene: 11. CDR3 size: 15 residues. DNA for the CDR3: TGTGCCAGCAGATTCTCGACAGGGGAGGTTGAGACCCAGTACTTC. Translating it yields CASRFSTGEVETQYF.

This clone was observed once. Here the CDR3 DNA reads TGTGCCAGCAGAAGACAGGGTTACAATGAGCAGTTCTTC. It specifies CASRRQGYNEQFF. V and J are TRBV11-3 and TRBJ2-1; 7 bases fit TRBD1. In germline, CDR1 is SGHNT, CDR2 YENEEA. This CDR3 has 13 amino acids. Losses at the gene ends were 6 bases for V and 4 bases for J; bases not matched to a gene: 3.

The chain carries TRBV21-1 and TRBJ2-1; the D call of TRBD2 is as the table states it, not checked on the DNA. TRBV21-1 constitutes a pseudogene. This CDR3 region has 10 residues. The CDR3 sequence is CASRRNEQFF. DNA of the CDR3: TGTGCCAGCAGGAGGAATGAGCAGTTCTTC.

CDR3 protein: CASSSRTSGFNEQFF. CDR3 in DNA: TGTGCCAGCAGCTCGCGGACTAGCGGGTTCAATGAGCAGTTCTTC. The chain joins TRBV11-2 to TRBJ2-1, with 11 bases lining up with TRBD2. There are 15 residues in the CDR3. V lost 4 bases and J lost 6; bases outside the gene matches: 5. The germline V gene has CDR1 SGHAT and CDR2 FQNNGV.

This chain uses TRBV19 with TRBJ2-5; 9 nucleotides agree with TRBD2. Germline loops: CDR1 LNHDA, CDR2 SQIVND (reference sequence). The CDR3 extends over 16 amino acids. V was clipped by 5 bases and J by 2 bases; unmatched bases: 9. CDR3 DNA: TGTGCCAGTAGTCCTTCGCAGGCGGGGGGGCAAGAGACCCAGTACTTC. As protein: CASSPSQAGGQETQYF.

The chain uses TRBV19 and TRBJ1-4; 10 bases agree with TRBD1. Germline values: CDR1 LNHDA, CDR2 SQIVND (reference sequence). The CDR3 is 16 residues long. V shed 5 bases, J shed 7 bases, and the junction held 10 bases outside the gene matches. The CDR3, as DNA: TGTGCCAGTAGTGCGGACAGGGGGAGAACTGGTGAAAAACTGTTTTTT. Its translation: CASSADRGRTGEKLFF.

The V and J genes are TRBV7-8 and TRBJ1-1, with a possible D match to TRBD1 (6 bases). V lost 3 bases, J lost 2 bases, and 10 bases lay in between. The CDR3 length is 14 residues. Per the germline V gene, CDR1 is SGHVS and CDR2 is FQNEAQ. CDR3 sequence: CASSFPGANTEAFF. The CDR3 region has the DNA TGTGCCAGCAGCTTCCCAGGGGCCAACACTGAAGCTTTCTTT. Looking up the rest from reference TRBV7-8 and TRBJ1-1 gives the full variable domain: GAGVSQSPRYKVAKRGQDVALRCDPISGHVSLFWYQQALGQGPEFLTYFQNEAQLDKSGLPSDRFFAERPEGSVSTLKIQRTQQEDSAVYLCASSFPGANTEAFFGQGTRLTVV.

The gene calls are TRBV9 and TRBJ2-7, with TRBD1 matching over 10 bases. The CDR3 runs to 16 residues. Looked up from germline, CDR1 is SGDLS and CDR2 is YYNGEE. V was clipped by 4 bases and J by 2 bases; unmatched bases: 9. CDR3 protein: CASSPRGTGDPYEQYF. The CDR3 region has the DNA TGTGCCAGCAGCCCACGAGGGACAGGGGACCCCTACGAGCAGTACTTC.

The chain has TRBV30 and TRBJ2-5; 8 nucleotides match TRBD1. CDR1 is GTSNPN and CDR2 is SVGIG in the germline V gene (reference sequence). This CDR3 has 14 residues. The V gene end was trimmed by 0 bases and the J gene end by 5 bases; junction bases not matched to a gene: 5. Here the CDR3 reads CAWSVDRVWETQYF. Here the CDR3 DNA reads TGTGCCTGGAGTGTGGACAGGGTGTGGGAGACCCAGTACTTC.

This chain joins TRBV27 and TRBJ2-3, with D possibly being TRBD2 (6 bases). The CDR3 has 17 amino acids. CDR1 is MNHEY, CDR2 SMNVEV, per germline (reference sequence). Trimming cost V 6 bases and J 0 bases, with 19 bases left between them. CDR3 DNA sequence: TGTGCCAGCAGGGTAGGGTGGAGGGGAAGGAGCACAGATACGCAGTATTTT. Encoded protein: CASRVGWRGRSTDTQYF.

This chain joins TRBV30 and TRBJ1-2; 7 bases are a match to TRBD1. The CDR3 runs 14 residues. V was pared by 2 bases and J by 3 bases, with 6 bases of the junction left unmatched. The germline gives CDR1 GTSNPN, CDR2 SVGIG (reference sequence). The CDR3 here is CAWSSLDRDYGYTF. CDR3 DNA sequence: TGTGCCTGGAGTTCTTTAGACAGGGACTATGGCTACACCTTC.

The rearrangement uses TRBV6-5 and TRBJ1-5; tentative D call: TRBD1 (5 bases). Trimming removed 7 bases at V and 0 bases at J, with 10 bases between. CDR1 MNHEY and CDR2 SVGAGI come from the germline V gene. This CDR3 has 14 amino acids. CDR3 DNA sequence: TGTGCCAGCACCTCCAGGGCTAGCAATCAGCCCCAGCATTTT. Protein: CASTSRASNQPQHF.

This rearrangement joins TRBV10-3 to TRBJ1-1, with D perhaps TRBD1 (6 bases). Trimming removed 7 bases from V and 2 bases from J, with 17 bases in between. Looked up from germline, CDR1 is ENHRY and CDR2 is SYGVKD. The CDR3 is 15 residues long. CDR3 sequence reads: CAITGTKGSNTEAFF. In DNA form, the CDR3 reads TGTGCCATCACCGGGACAAAGGGTTCAAACACTGAAGCTTTCTTT.